One sample yielded the 20 T cell receptor beta chains listed below, sequenced in a study of blood T cell repertoires in COVID-19. The data were produced by immunoSEQ multiplex PCR, yet TCRdb's version contains in-frame clones alone and is incomplete. The sample holds approximately 210,000 clones, more than 85% seen once. The specimen sequenced was peripheral blood. The origin of the receptors is a middle-aged man with acute or convalescent COVID-19.

This clone showed up just a few times. The chain carries TRBV29-1 and TRBJ2-3; D possibly corresponds to TRBD1 (6 bases). The CDR3 covers 14 residues. In germline, CDR1 is SQVTM, CDR2 ANQGSEA. V lost 7 bases and J lost 1, with 15 bases in between. The DNA for the CDR3 is TGCAGCGGATACTACAGGGTGGGCACAGATACGCAGTATTTT. Translating gives CSGYYRVGTDTQYF.

V gene TRBV3-1 (or the pseudogene TRBV3-2) combines with J gene TRBJ2-3; the match to TRBD2 covers 9 bases. The V gene end was trimmed by 0 bases and the J gene end by 1 base; junction bases not matched to a gene: 11. Germline lookup yields CDR1 LGHDT and CDR2 YNNKEL (reference sequence). CDR3 length: 19 residues. The CDR3 spells CASSQERRGGFWGTDTQYF. The CDR3 bases are TGTGCCAGCAGCCAAGAAAGGCGGGGGGGCTTCTGGGGCACAGATACGCAGTATTTT.

The chain is built from TRBV10-2 and TRBJ2-1, with TRBD2 identical over 11 bases. V lost 6 bases, J lost 2 bases, and 3 bases stayed unmatched. Germline assignment: CDR1 WSHSY and CDR2 SAAADI. This CDR3 comprises 15 residues. The CDR3 loop is CASRVTSGTYNEQFF. CDR3 nucleotide sequence: TGCGCCAGCAGGGTGACTAGCGGGACCTACAATGAGCAGTTCTTC.

This clone was seen more than once but under ten times. At the DNA level, this CDR3 is encoded by other sequences in the same sample as well. The chain joins TRBV19 to TRBJ2-1; weak D call: TRBD2 (5 bases). Germline V CDR1 and CDR2: LNHDA, SQIVND (reference sequence). Trimming pared 3 bases from V and 0 bases from J, leaving 6 bases between. The CDR3 runs to 14 residues. CDR3 amino acids: CASSMGSSYNEQFF. The CDR3 DNA reads as TGTGCCAGTAGTATGGGGAGCTCCTACAATGAGCAGTTCTTC.

This chain links TRBV5-8 with TRBJ2-5, with 8 nucleotides matching TRBD1. V was clipped by 1 base and J by 6 bases; unmatched bases: 5. The CDR3 totals 14 residues. CDR1 and CDR2 (germline): SGHTS, YDEGEE. The CDR3 spells CASSLSRGQKTQYF. CDR3 DNA sequence: TGTGCCAGCAGCTTGTCCAGGGGGCAAAAGACCCAGTACTTC.

The J gene is TRBJ2-7, the V gene TRBV18, with 11 bases identical to TRBD1. The junction had 2 bases not matched to a gene; V was cut back by 0 bases and J by 4 bases. CDR3 length: 15 residues. Germline values: CDR1 KGHSH, CDR2 LQKENI. This chain's CDR3 is CASSPPGQGGYEQYF. CDR3 sequence (DNA): TGTGCCAGCTCACCACCGGGACAGGGGGGGTACGAGCAGTACTTC.

V and J are TRBV6-4 and TRBJ2-2; TRBD1 matches at 8 bases. The V segment lost 6 bases and the J segment 1 base; nucleotides outside the gene matches: 1. Germline CDR1 and CDR2: MRHNA and SNTAGT. The CDR3 consists of 14 residues. In DNA form, the CDR3 reads TGTGCCAGCAGCGACAGGGGGAACACCGGGGAGCTGTTTTTT. Encoded protein: CASSDRGNTGELFF.

The V gene is TRBV9, the J gene TRBJ2-7; a weak D match, TRBD1 (6 bases). The V end lost 4 bases, the J end lost 2 bases, and 16 bases lay between the germline ends. CDR1 SGDLS and CDR2 YYNGEE come from the germline V gene. CDR3 length: 15 residues. CDR3 sequence reads: CASSPGQFEAYEQYF. The DNA for the CDR3 is TGTGCCAGCAGCCCGGGACAATTCGAAGCCTACGAGCAGTACTTC.

The chain links TRBV2 to TRBJ1-4; TRBD1 is a possible D gene (6 bases). CDR3 length equals 15 residues. Germline V gene lookup returns CDR1 SNHLY and CDR2 FYNNEI. V lost 5 bases to trimming and J lost 2 bases, with 12 bases between them. The CDR3 spells CASSKTGMTNEKLFF. DNA of the CDR3: TGTGCCAGCAGTAAAACAGGGATGACTAATGAAAAACTGTTTTTT.

The count of this clone is one. The chain carries TRBV7-2 and TRBJ2-1, with D possibly being TRBD2 (5 bases). Germline CDR1 and CDR2: SGHTA and FQGNSA. Trimming took off 5 bases at V and 0 bases at J, with 11 bases between the two ends. The CDR3 is made up of 15 amino acids. CDR3 DNA sequence: TGTGCCAGCAGCATGAGGGCGAGCTCCTACAATGAGCAGTTCTTC. This encodes CASSMRASSYNEQFF.

The chain links TRBV28 to TRBJ1-1; D remains unclear. This CDR3 has 15 residues. Trimming removed 1 base from V and 3 bases from J, with 12 bases in between. Per germline, CDR1 MDHEN and CDR2 SYDVKM. CDR3 coding DNA: TGTGCCAGCAGTTTATACGGGGTGATCGACACTGAAGCTTTCTTT. Protein product: CASSLYGVIDTEAFF.

This chain joins TRBV30 and TRBJ1-6; no definite D call. The CDR3 spans 13 residues. V lost 3 bases to trimming and J lost 7 bases, with 10 bases between them. Germline lookup yields CDR1 GTSNPN and CDR2 SVGIG (reference sequence). DNA of the CDR3: TGTGCCTGGAGGAGCCCGGGAAATTCACCCCTCCACTTT. It specifies CAWRSPGNSPLHF.

V and J are TRBV10-3 and TRBJ2-7; D gene unclear. Germline V gives CDR1 ENHRY, CDR2 SYGVKD. The CDR3 is 13 residues long. V was clipped by 10 bases and J by 1 base, with 14 bases between them. CDR3 sequence (DNA): TGTGCCACCCTAGTCGATATTTCCTACGAGCAGTACTTC. Its protein product is CATLVDISYEQYF.

V and J are TRBV7-9 and TRBJ2-1; 8 nucleotides align to TRBD2. V lost 0 bases to trimming and J lost 5 bases; unmatched junction nucleotides: 6. Germline V gene data show CDR1 as SEHNR and CDR2 as FQNEAQ (reference sequence). This CDR3 is 16 amino acids long. CDR3 in amino acids: CASSLARAGGNNEQFF. DNA of the CDR3: TGTGCCAGCAGCTTAGCGCGGGCGGGGGGAAACAATGAGCAGTTCTTC.

The chain employs TRBV28 and TRBJ2-7, with 9 bases matching TRBD2. V trimming: 3 bases; J trimming: 4 bases; junction bases outside the gene matches: 13. From germline, CDR1 is MDHEN and CDR2 SYDVKM. This CDR3 spans 17 amino acids. This chain's CDR3 is CASSFALGSGSRYEQYF. The CDR3 DNA reads TGTGCCAGCAGTTTCGCGCTCGGTAGCGGGAGTAGGTACGAGCAGTACTTC.

The chain couples TRBV5-5 to TRBJ1-1; maybe TRBD1 (5 bases). CDR1 and CDR2 from the germline V gene are SGHKS and YYEKEE (reference sequence). With 3 bases removed from V and 5 bases from J, the gap between germline ends came to 17 bases. This CDR3 spans 15 amino acids. CDR3 in amino acids: CASSSWGHSGTEAFF. The DNA of the CDR3 is TGTGCCAGCAGCTCATGGGGCCACTCAGGGACTGAAGCTTTCTTT.

The chain has TRBV7-2 and TRBJ1-2; the D is unclear. V lost 2 bases, J lost 3 bases, and 7 bases lay in between. The CDR3 consists of 13 residues. The V gene's germline CDR1 is SGHTA and CDR2 FQGNSA. CDR3 loop: CASSLLGDYGYTF. CDR3 in DNA: TGTGCCAGCAGCTTACTCGGGGACTATGGCTACACCTTC.

The V and J genes are TRBV9 and TRBJ2-4, with TRBD2 as a possible D gene (5 bases). The V gene lost 6 bases and the J gene lost 2 bases, with 12 bases spanning the gap. The CDR3 consists of 14 residues. CDR1 SGDLS and CDR2 YYNGEE come from the germline V gene. The CDR3 sequence is CASTWTLTKNIQYF. CDR3 nucleotide sequence: TGTGCCAGCACCTGGACTCTCACCAAAAACATTCAGTACTTC.

The V call is TRBV19, the J call TRBJ2-5; maybe TRBD1 (6 bases). This CDR3 is built from 14 residues. Looked up from germline, CDR1 is LNHDA and CDR2 is SQIVND (reference sequence). Trimming removed 5 bases at V and 7 bases at J, with 17 bases between. The CDR3 loop reads CASSGTFPEGTQYF. CDR3 DNA: TGTGCCAGTAGTGGGACATTTCCAGAGGGGACCCAGTACTTC.

The chain recombines TRBV15 with TRBJ2-1; the D is unclear. Trimming pared 1 base from V and 7 bases from J, leaving 5 bases between. This CDR3 comprises 12 residues. Germline V gene sequence: CDR1 LNHNV, CDR2 YYDKDF (reference sequence). Here the CDR3 reads CATSRVRNEQFF. The CDR3 region has the DNA TGTGCCACCAGCAGAGTGAGAAATGAGCAGTTCTTC.